This T cell receptor beta chain was recorded in a study of radiotherapy plus CTLA-4 blockade in lung cancer. Broader study findings: The best prediction of response reportedly came from early blood T cell clone dynamics, with interferon-beta.

For this clone: Its antigen is unknown.

This table comes from immunoSEQ multiplex PCR, and its TCRdb copy is limited to in-frame clones, with some not included. The table lists about 67,000 clones, approximately 76% of them singletons, with approximately 15% in the top ten. The V gene lost 0 bases and the J gene lost 6 bases, with 14 bases spanning the gap. There are 16 residues in the CDR3. The germline CDR1 and CDR2 sequences are MGHRA and YSYEKL. This rearrangement joins TRBV4-1 to TRBJ2-2, with D maybe TRBD2 (7 bases). Sequences were derived from peripheral blood, sampled from a patient treated with radiotherapy plus ipilimumab. The origin of this receptor is a human donor with non-small cell lung cancer whose response to radiotherapy plus ipilimumab could not be evaluated. Some clones in this sample may be carry-over from other donors' samples. The CDR3 DNA reads as TGCGCCAGCAGCCAAGATGGGGGGGGGCGCGCCGGGGAGCTGTTTTTT. It is translated as CASSQDGGGRAGELFF.